Shown below are 22 T cell receptor beta chains from a single sample sequenced in a study of blood T cell repertoires in COVID-19. Here immunoSEQ multiplex PCR was the method, and the copy in TCRdb shows in-frame clones only, minus some. Of 250,000 to 300,000 clones detected, more than 75% appear once; the ten largest clones hold just under 1%. Sample: peripheral blood. Receptor source: a woman in her thirties or forties who had recovered from COVID-19.

V is TRBV19 and J is TRBJ2-2; 9 bases line up with TRBD2. With V trimmed by 5 bases and J by 7 bases, 8 bases remained unmatched. Germline V gene lookup returns CDR1 LNHDA and CDR2 SQIVND (reference sequence). This CDR3 is built from 15 residues. This chain's CDR3 is CASSPYGTSIGELFF. The DNA of the CDR3 is TGTGCCAGTAGTCCCTACGGGACTAGCATCGGGGAGCTGTTTTTT.

The J gene is TRBJ2-1, the V gene TRBV7-2, with 12 bases identical to TRBD2. The CDR3 sequence is 15 residues long. The V segment lost 7 bases and the J segment 8 bases; nucleotides outside the gene matches: 9. Looked up from germline, CDR1 is SGHTA and CDR2 is FQGNSA. The CDR3 loop is CASNPLAGGNYEQFF. Written as DNA, the CDR3 is TGTGCCAGCAACCCACTAGCGGGAGGTAACTATGAGCAGTTCTTC. Using reference TRBV7-2 and TRBJ2-1 for the parts outside the CDR3, the full variable domain is GAGVSQSPSNKVTEKGKDVELRCDPISGHTALYWYRQSLGQGLEFLIYFQGNSAPDKSGLPSDRFSAERTGGSVSTLTIQRTQQEDSAVYLCASNPLAGGNYEQFFGPGTRLTVL.

The V and J genes are TRBV7-2 and TRBJ1-2; D might be TRBD1 (5 bases). V was clipped by 1 base and J by 2 bases, with 11 bases between them. Germline-derived CDR1 and CDR2 are SGHTA and FQGNSA. The length of the CDR3 is 15 residues. Here the CDR3 DNA reads TGTGCCAGCAGCTTAGGGGGCTCAGGGAACTATGGCTACACCTTC. It specifies CASSLGGSGNYGYTF.

The V gene is TRBV6-2 or TRBV6-3, the J gene TRBJ1-2; 7 nucleotides match TRBD1. Germline V gene sequence: CDR1 MNHEY, CDR2 SVGEGT. V shed 4 bases and J 2 bases; nucleotides not matched to a gene: 7. This CDR3 is built from 15 residues. The CDR3 loop is CASSSHPGQNYGYTF. CDR3 nucleotides: TGTGCCAGCAGTTCCCACCCGGGACAGAACTATGGCTACACCTTC.

The rearrangement uses TRBV5-1 and TRBJ2-1; TRBD2 matches 7 bases. V shed 4 bases and J 0 bases; nucleotides not matched to a gene: 10. The germline CDR1 and CDR2 sequences are SGHRS and YFSETQ. CDR3 length: 17 residues. The CDR3, as DNA: TGCGCCAGCAGCGCCCGGGGGAGGGGAAGCTCCTACAATGAGCAGTTCTTC. Protein: CASSARGRGSSYNEQFF.

The chain combines TRBV21-1 with TRBJ2-7; the DNA was not compared with TRBD1, the D call given in the table. TRBV21-1 is listed as a pseudogene. The CDR3 spans 14 residues. The DNA for the CDR3 is TGTGCCAGCAGCAAAAAAGGGACAGGGGTCGAGCAGTACGTC. Its protein is CASSKKGTGVEQYV.

V usage is TRBV18 and J usage is TRBJ2-7, with 10 bases aligning to TRBD2. The CDR3 extends over 16 amino acids. CDR1 KGHSH and CDR2 LQKENI come from the germline V gene. The V and J ends lost 6 bases and 1 base, in that order; junction bases with no gene match: 9. CDR3: CASSPAGLAASYEQYF. In DNA, the CDR3 is TGTGCCAGCTCCCCGGCTGGACTAGCGGCTTCCTACGAGCAGTACTTC.

This clone appeared a single time. V and J are TRBV7-8 and TRBJ1-1; D perhaps matches TRBD1 (6 bases). The CDR3 consists of 13 residues. Germline assignment: CDR1 SGHVS and CDR2 FQNEAQ. Trimming removed 7 bases at V and 2 bases at J, with 11 bases between. The CDR3 loop reads CASTATGNTEAFF. The CDR3 nucleotides are TGTGCCAGCACCGCGACAGGAAACACTGAAGCTTTCTTT.

This chain joins TRBV3-1 (or the pseudogene TRBV3-2) and TRBJ2-1; TRBD2 matches at 10 bases. This CDR3 is built from 15 residues. The trim removed 4 bases at V and 3 bases at J, leaving 3 bases unmatched. Looked up from germline, CDR1 is LGHDT and CDR2 is YNNKEL (reference sequence). The chain's CDR3 is CASSPGTSDYNEQFF. CDR3 bases: TGTGCCAGCAGCCCCGGGACTAGCGACTACAATGAGCAGTTCTTC.

This clone was detected once. J is TRBJ2-3 and V is TRBV30; 12 nucleotides line up with TRBD2. Losses at the gene ends were 5 bases for V and 1 base for J; bases not matched to a gene: 7. This CDR3 spans 16 amino acids. CDR1 is GTSNPN and CDR2 is SVGIG in the germline V gene (reference sequence). CDR3 sequence reads: CAWALAGGWGTDTQYF. The CDR3 DNA is TGTGCCTGGGCGCTAGCGGGAGGGTGGGGCACAGATACGCAGTATTTT.

The chain uses TRBV18 and TRBJ1-1; TRBD1 aligns across 7 bases. V trimming: 6 bases; J trimming: 10 bases; junction bases outside the gene matches: 11. Germline lookup yields CDR1 KGHSH and CDR2 LQKENI. The CDR3 extends over 13 amino acids. CDR3 nucleotides: TGTGCCAGCTCCCAAGGACAGGACACGGGAGCTTTCTTT. The encoded protein is CASSQGQDTGAFF.

The V gene is TRBV6-2 or TRBV6-3, the J gene TRBJ1-2; 9 positions agree with TRBD1. V shed 5 bases, J shed 7 bases, and the junction held 14 bases outside the gene matches. Germline CDR1 is MNHEY and CDR2 is SVGEGT. The CDR3 length is 16 residues. CDR3: CASSNPGQGAGFGYTF. CDR3 nucleotides: TGTGCCAGCAGTAACCCGGGACAGGGCGCCGGTTTTGGCTACACCTTC.

The chain uses TRBV5-5 and TRBJ1-1; 9 bases match TRBD1. The germline V gene encodes CDR1 SGHKS and CDR2 YYEKEE (reference sequence). This CDR3 is 16 amino acids long. Unmatched junction bases numbered 13, after V lost 4 bases and J lost 6 bases. The CDR3 here is CASSPLSGQGRAEAFF. The CDR3 bases are TGTGCCAGCAGCCCTCTCTCCGGACAGGGGAGGGCTGAAGCTTTCTTT.

This sequence joins TRBV30 and TRBJ1-5; 7 nucleotides line up with TRBD1. The germline gives CDR1 GTSNPN, CDR2 SVGIG (reference sequence). The CDR3 loop spans 13 amino acids. V shed 3 bases, J shed 6 bases, and the junction held 5 bases outside the gene matches. In DNA, the CDR3 is TGTGCCTGGAGGGGACAGTCGGGTCAGCCCCAGCATTTT. As protein: CAWRGQSGQPQHF.

The CDR3 DNA reads TGTGCCAGCAGCCCAGGGGTTAACACCGGGGAGCTGTTTTTT. This codes for CASSPGVNTGELFF. The chain has TRBV3-1 (or the pseudogene TRBV3-2) and TRBJ2-2, with a possible D match to TRBD1 (6 bases). The CDR3 has 14 residues. Trimming removed 4 bases from V and 2 bases from J, with 8 bases in between. CDR1 is LGHDT, CDR2 YNNKEL, per germline (reference sequence).

The chain uses TRBV6-5 and TRBJ1-6, with TRBD1 identical over 9 bases. V lost 6 bases, J lost 8 bases, and 5 bases stayed unmatched. The CDR3 consists of 14 residues. Germline V lookup: CDR1 MNHEY, CDR2 SVGAGI. The CDR3 DNA sequence: TGTGCCAGCAGCCCACAGGGGGCGCATTCACCCCTCCACTTT. Translated, it gives CASSPQGAHSPLHF.

This clone was seen more than once but under ten times. The J gene is TRBJ2-2, the V gene TRBV28, with a possible D match to TRBD1 (7 bases). This CDR3 is built from 15 residues. Germline lookup yields CDR1 MDHEN and CDR2 SYDVKM. The V and J ends lost 4 bases and 1 base respectively, with 10 bases between them. CDR3 in DNA: TGTGCCAGCAGTTCAGGGGGGCGGAACACCGGGGAGCTGTTTTTT. This encodes CASSSGGRNTGELFF.

The rearrangement joins TRBV7-9 to TRBJ1-2; D might be TRBD1 (5 bases). The CDR3 spans 13 residues. Germline-derived CDR1 and CDR2 are SEHNR and FQNEAQ (reference sequence). Trimming left V 5 bases short and J 1 base short, with 8 bases between. CDR3 in DNA: TGTGCCAGCAGCCCTGACAGTAACTATGGCTACACCTTC. Translating it yields CASSPDSNYGYTF.

The genes are TRBV30 and TRBJ2-2; TRBD2 agrees at 11 bases. Per the germline V gene, CDR1 is GTSNPN and CDR2 is SVGIG (reference sequence). This CDR3 region has 17 residues. Losses at the gene ends were 0 bases for V and 6 bases for J; bases not matched to a gene: 9. CDR3 bases: TGTGCCTGGAGTGTTCCTCGTAGCGGGAGGGCGTCCGGGGAGCTGTTTTTT. It encodes CAWSVPRSGRASGELFF.

Notes on this clone: Other DNA sequences of this sample code for an identical CDR3. J is TRBJ1-1 and V is TRBV6-5; D ambiguous. The CDR3 runs 14 residues. Trimming cost V 5 bases and J 0 bases, with 10 bases left between them. The germline V gene encodes CDR1 MNHEY and CDR2 SVGAGI. This CDR3 is CASSRTSMNTEAFF. CDR3 in DNA: TGTGCCAGCAGTCGAACGAGTATGAACACTGAAGCTTTCTTT.

This sequence joins TRBV28 and TRBJ1-5; no clear D. The CDR3 consists of 13 residues. Trimming took off 4 bases at V and 4 bases at J, with 8 bases between the two ends. Germline V gene data show CDR1 as MDHEN and CDR2 as SYDVKM. CDR3 sequence reads: CASSSPGNQPQHF. CDR3 bases: TGTGCCAGCAGTTCCCCGGGGAATCAGCCCCAGCATTTT.

The chain joins TRBV18 to TRBJ2-2, with no clear D. The V end was cut by 5 bases, the J end by 2 bases, with 9 bases between. The CDR3 contains 14 residues. The germline CDR1 and CDR2 sequences are KGHSH and LQKENI. The CDR3 bases are TGTGCCAGCTCAGCGGCGACCAACACCGGGGAGCTGTTTTTT. Translating gives CASSAATNTGELFF.